The clone carrying this TCR beta chain was picked up many times. Amplification of TCR beta CDR3 regions was performed using RNA transcripts as template. With the HTBI primer set, the TCR CDR3 went through a first round of RT-PCR. One entry per CDR3 protein, called by TCRdb with MiXCR from the multiplex PCR reads. The data hold 200,000 to 250,000 distinct CDR3 sequences, with less than 20% observed a single time. These data are taken from a study of T cells in Graves' hyperthyroidism and ophthalmopathy. The CDR3 length is 13 residues. V trimming: 7 bases; J trimming: 5 bases; junction bases outside the gene matches: 5. Germline V gives CDR1 MDHEN, CDR2 SYDVKM. Every diagnosis used clinical symptoms, serum thyroxine and TRAb, thyroid ultrasound and orbital computed tomography.

The rearrangement links TRBV28 to TRBJ2-7; 10 nucleotides match TRBD1. Sequencing was done on a sample of blood. This receptor was taken from a young woman with Graves' ophthalmopathy. This CDR3 reads CASKTGGRDEQYF. The CDR3 DNA sequence: TGTGCCAGCAAGACAGGGGGCAGGGACGAGCAGTACTTC.